This record concerns one TCR beta chain sequence. Its cognate antigen is unknown. The assay was immunoSEQ multiplex PCR, and TCRdb's table has in-frame clones only and misses some. The sample shows 4,000 or so clones, almost 90% of them seen only once. This specimen comes from a study of chemoradiotherapy in HPV16-positive cancers. The J segment lost 4 bases and the V segment lost 5 bases, leaving 8 bases of the junction unmatched. This CDR3 comprises 15 residues. Germline CDR1 reads SEHNR; CDR2 reads FQNEAQ (reference sequence). Study-level findings and limits: During treatment, candidate HPV-specific clones and E7-related motifs expanded in tumor.

Over chemoradiotherapy, repertoires were sampled more than once. This clonotype was obtained from a human donor with HPV-associated anogenital cancer. The biological material was taken from a patient who underwent chemoradiotherapy. The rearrangement uses TRBV7-9 and TRBJ2-7; 10 nucleotides agree with TRBD1. The CDR3 DNA reads as TGTGCCAGCAGCGCAGACAGGGGGCTGATATACGAGCAGTACTTC. Translating gives CASSADRGLIYEQYF. The complete variable domain, with remaining parts taken from reference TRBV7-9 and TRBJ2-7, reads DTGVSQNPRHKITKRGQNVTFRCDPISEHNRLYWYRQTLGQGPEFLTYFQNEAQLEKSRLLSDRFSAERPKGSFSTLEIQRTEQGDSAMYLCASSADRGLIYEQYFGPGTRLTVT.